The 30 T cell receptor beta chains reported below all come from one sample, sequenced in a study of PD-1 blockade in classical Hodgkin lymphoma. With no exception, relapse followed autologous stem cell transplantation in all patients, and brentuximab vedotin exposure varied. Assay used: immunoSEQ multiplex PCR; TCRdb lists only in-frame clones, some missing. Among more than 90,000 clones listed, more than 80% were seen once. Sequenced here: peripheral blood mononuclear cells (PBMCs), sampled before the second cycle of nivolumab. Receptors were obtained from a human donor with classical Hodgkin lymphoma.

The chain employs TRBV7-9 and TRBJ2-1, with a weak D call TRBD2 (5 bases). Trimming left V 1 base short and J 12 bases short, with 10 bases between. CDR1 and CDR2 from the germline V gene are SEHNR and FQNEAQ (reference sequence). The CDR3 spans 12 residues. CDR3 bases: TGTGCCAGCAGCTTAGGAACCCGGGGGCAGTTCTTC. Encoded protein: CASSLGTRGQFF.

J is TRBJ1-4 and V is TRBV5-8; D is perhaps TRBD1 (6 bases). The V gene lost 0 bases and the J gene lost 8 bases, with 14 bases spanning the gap. Germline V CDR1 and CDR2: SGHTS, YDEGEE. This CDR3 contains 15 residues. CDR3 in amino acids: CASSLAGAGDEKLFF. Written as DNA, the CDR3 is TGTGCCAGCAGCTTGGCCGGGGCAGGGGACGAAAAACTGTTTTTT.

The V gene is TRBV7-2, the J gene TRBJ1-1; D uncertain. V dropped 5 bases and J dropped 12 bases, with 16 bases sitting between them. Germline values: CDR1 SGHTA, CDR2 FQGNSA. This CDR3 contains 12 residues. The CDR3 protein is CASSPGLRSPFF. CDR3 DNA sequence: TGTGCCAGCAGCCCCGGGCTCAGAAGTCCTTTCTTT.

This clone is a singleton in its sample. The rearrangement links TRBV2 to TRBJ1-5; 9 bases map to TRBD1. The junction had 18 bases not matched to a gene; V was cut back by 11 bases and J by 4 bases. This CDR3 contains 17 residues. Germline CDR1 is SNHLY and CDR2 is FYNNEI. This chain's CDR3 is CAGTPGQGALLNQPQHF. The CDR3 nucleotides read TGTGCCGGAACCCCGGGACAGGGAGCCCTGCTGAATCAGCCCCAGCATTTT.

This rearrangement joins TRBV5-6 to TRBJ1-1; possible D gene TRBD1, 6 bases. The germline V and J ends were trimmed by 4 bases and 1 base, with 11 bases remaining between them. Germline CDR1 and CDR2: SGHDT and YYEEEE. This CDR3 spans 14 amino acids. The CDR3 protein is CASSETGGNTEAFF. The CDR3 DNA reads as TGTGCCAGCAGCGAGACAGGAGGGAACACTGAAGCTTTCTTT.

The chain carries TRBV19 and TRBJ1-2; 7 bases agree with TRBD1. Germline V lookup: CDR1 LNHDA, CDR2 SQIVND (reference sequence). With 6 bases clipped from V and 2 bases from J, the junction kept 6 bases outside the gene matches. The CDR3 runs to 14 residues. CDR3 sequence reads: CASRDRGPNYGYTF. The DNA for the CDR3 is TGTGCCAGTAGGGATAGGGGGCCCAACTATGGCTACACCTTC.

The chain is built from TRBV6-1 and TRBJ1-5, with 10 bases identical to TRBD1. The germline CDR1 and CDR2 sequences are MNHNS and SASEGT. Trimming took 8 bases from V and 5 from J; bases not matched to a gene: 6. There are 14 residues in the CDR3. CDR3 DNA: TGTGCCAGCTCACCGGGACAGGGGTATCAGCCCCAGCATTTT. It translates to CASSPGQGYQPQHF.

This rearrangement joins TRBV19 to TRBJ2-6; 7 nucleotides line up with TRBD1. The V segment lost 1 base and the J segment 3 bases; nucleotides outside the gene matches: 12. The CDR3 is 19 residues long. Per the germline V gene, CDR1 is LNHDA and CDR2 is SQIVND (reference sequence). The CDR3 sequence is CASSIGDRLLTGGANVLTF. CDR3 DNA sequence: TGTGCCAGTAGTATAGGGGACAGACTCCTAACGGGTGGGGCCAACGTCCTGACTTTC. Supplemented by reference TRBV19 and TRBJ2-6, the full variable domain reads DGGITQSPKYLFRKEGQNVTLSCEQNLNHDAMYWYRQDPGQGLRLIYYSQIVNDFQKGDIAEGYSVSREKKESFPLTVTSAQKNPTAFYLCASSIGDRLLTGGANVLTFGAGSRLTVL.

CDR3 nucleotides: TGTGCCAGTAGTAACCGGGGGCCCTTCTCCTACGAGCAGTACTTC. This gives the protein CASSNRGPFSYEQYF. V is TRBV19 and J is TRBJ2-7; D possibly uses TRBD1 or TRBD2 (6 bases each). V was shortened by 4 bases and J by 0 bases, with 13 bases between the two germline ends. The CDR3 runs to 15 residues. Germline CDR1 reads LNHDA; CDR2 reads SQIVND (reference sequence).

The chain employs TRBV7-2 and TRBJ1-2; no firm D call. V was trimmed by 2 bases and J by 8 bases, leaving 24 bases between them. The germline gives CDR1 SGHTA, CDR2 FQGNSA. CDR3 length: 17 amino acids. In DNA form, the CDR3 reads TGTGCCAGCAGCTTATTGTGGGCGGCTTCTGGGGTAAAGGGCTACACCTTC. Translated, it gives CASSLLWAASGVKGYTF. The full variable domain, completed using reference TRBV7-2 and TRBJ1-2, is GAGVSQSPSNKVTEKGKDVELRCDPISGHTALYWYRQSLGQGLEFLIYFQGNSAPDKSGLPSDRFSAERTGGSVSTLTIQRTQQEDSAVYLCASSLLWAASGVKGYTFGSGTRLTVV.

This clone was observed a few times. This chain connects TRBV6-6 to TRBJ2-5; weak D call: TRBD1 (5 bases). CDR1 and CDR2 (germline): MNHNY, SVGAGI (reference sequence). V lost 8 bases and J lost 1, with 8 bases in between. The CDR3 contains 12 residues. CDR3 in amino acids: CASGAIQETQYF. Written as DNA, the CDR3 is TGTGCCAGCGGGGCGATCCAAGAGACCCAGTACTTC.

The chain recombines TRBV28 with TRBJ2-7, with 8 bases fitting TRBD1. Germline CDR1 and CDR2: MDHEN and SYDVKM. The V segment lost 2 bases and the J segment 4 bases; nucleotides outside the gene matches: 10. This CDR3 is built from 16 residues. The CDR3 spells CASSLPRQGAKYEQYF. CDR3 nucleotides: TGTGCCAGCAGTTTACCCCGCCAGGGGGCAAAGTACGAGCAGTACTTC.

This clone has just one count. Here the CDR3 DNA reads TGTGCCAGCAGCTTGGGACTAGCCTACGAGCAGTACTTC. It translates to CASSLGLAYEQYF. The chain carries TRBV11-2 and TRBJ2-7; 8 bases align to TRBD2. This CDR3 spans 13 amino acids. Germline lookup yields CDR1 SGHAT and CDR2 FQNNGV. V shed 3 bases, J shed 2 bases, and the junction held 0 bases outside the gene matches.

This chain joins TRBV19 and TRBJ2-7, with D uncertain. This CDR3 spans 13 amino acids. Germline V gene sequence: CDR1 LNHDA, CDR2 SQIVND (reference sequence). The V end lost 1 base, the J end lost 4 bases, and 8 bases lay between the germline ends. The CDR3 here is CASSIAVWYEQYF. The CDR3 nucleotides are TGTGCCAGTAGTATAGCGGTATGGTACGAGCAGTACTTC.

V is TRBV11-2 and J is TRBJ2-7, with D unresolved. This CDR3 has 11 amino acids. V gave up 0 bases and J gave up 4 bases, with 1 base separating them. Germline loops: CDR1 SGHAT, CDR2 FQNNGV. CDR3 loop: CASSLEYEQYF. DNA of the CDR3: TGTGCCAGCAGCTTAGAGTACGAGCAGTACTTC.

The V and J genes are TRBV6-5 and TRBJ1-5; D uncertain. V shed 4 bases and J shed 5 bases, with 12 bases lying between them. The germline V gene has CDR1 MNHEY and CDR2 SVGAGI. This CDR3 region has 14 residues. CDR3 bases: TGTGCCAGCAGTTCTTACTCGGTGCATCAGCCCCAGCATTTT. Protein sequence: CASSSYSVHQPQHF.

The rearrangement links TRBV9 to TRBJ2-7; 9 bases map to TRBD1. CDR3 size: 15 residues. Germline CDR1 SGDLS, CDR2 YYNGEE. V dropped 3 bases and J dropped 4; count of bases not matched to a gene: 8. The CDR3 nucleotides are TGTGCCAGCAGCGCGGACTCCGGGACAGGGTACGAGCAGTACTTC. Its protein product is CASSADSGTGYEQYF.

CDR3 residues: CASSVGRASGELFF. As DNA, the CDR3 is TGTGCCAGCAGCGTAGGAAGGGCTAGCGGGGAGCTGTTTTTT. The chain carries TRBV9 and TRBJ2-2; D is unresolved. The CDR3 totals 14 residues. Trimming cost V 0 bases and J 7 bases, with 10 bases left between them. In germline, CDR1 is SGDLS, CDR2 YYNGEE.

The J gene is TRBJ1-1, the V gene TRBV5-1; D possibly corresponds to TRBD1 (5 bases). The CDR3 contains 14 residues. V was pared by 4 bases and J by 4 bases, with 14 bases between. The germline gives CDR1 SGHRS, CDR2 YFSETQ. The CDR3 DNA reads as TGCGCCAGCAGCCCCGGGGACGGGACCACTGAAGCTTTCTTT. Its protein product is CASSPGDGTTEAFF.

The genes are TRBV19 and TRBJ1-5, with no clear D. The CDR3 length is 10 residues. V was pared by 7 bases and J by 6 bases, with 4 bases between. Germline V gene sequence: CDR1 LNHDA, CDR2 SQIVND (reference sequence). CDR3 bases: TGTGCCAGTATTTGTCAGCCCCAGCATTTT. It translates to CASICQPQHF.

The chain recombines TRBV2 with TRBJ2-1; D call uncertain. V lost 3 bases and J lost 3, with 9 bases in between. The CDR3 consists of 14 residues. CDR1 is SNHLY and CDR2 is FYNNEI in the germline V gene. CDR3 bases: TGTGCCAGCAGTGATCCCAGAGGCTACAATGAGCAGTTCTTC. Encoded protein: CASSDPRGYNEQFF.

V is TRBV29-1 and J is TRBJ2-7; 8 bases agree with TRBD1. CDR1 is SQVTM, CDR2 ANQGSEA, per germline. The CDR3 has 12 residues. V lost 6 bases to trimming and J lost 3 bases; unmatched junction nucleotides: 4. The CDR3 DNA reads TGCAGCGTCGGGACAGGCATCTACGAGCAGTACTTC. Protein sequence: CSVGTGIYEQYF.

The genes are TRBV14 and TRBJ1-1; maybe TRBD1 (5 bases). V was cut by 0 bases and J by 11 bases, with 7 bases left in between. Germline loops: CDR1 SGHDN, CDR2 FVKESK. The CDR3 consists of 11 residues. The CDR3 loop is CASSQEGVAFF. CDR3 nucleotides: TGTGCCAGCAGCCAAGAAGGGGTGGCTTTCTTT.

To note about this clone: The same CDR3 is also encoded by other DNA sequences in this sample. The V and J genes are TRBV5-1 and TRBJ2-5, with D maybe TRBD1 (5 bases). Per the germline V gene, CDR1 is SGHRS and CDR2 is YFSETQ. The CDR3 has 13 residues. V shed 0 bases and J shed 2 bases, with 5 bases lying between them. Written as DNA, the CDR3 is TGCGCCAGCAGCTTGGAGGGGCAAGAGACCCAGTACTTC. This encodes CASSLEGQETQYF.

There are a few counts of this clone. CDR3 DNA: TGTGCCAGCAGTTGGACTAGCGGGACAGATACGCAGTATTTT. As protein: CASSWTSGTDTQYF. The chain joins TRBV7-8 to TRBJ2-3; TRBD2 agrees at 11 bases. CDR1 SGHVS and CDR2 FQNEAQ come from the germline V gene. Unmatched junction bases numbered 2, after V lost 6 bases and J lost 3 bases. The CDR3 has 14 amino acids.

This chain links TRBV7-2 with TRBJ2-7; D is possibly TRBD2 (5 bases). From germline, CDR1 is SGHTA and CDR2 FQGNSA. The germline V and J ends were trimmed by 1 base and 9 bases, with 7 bases remaining between them. This CDR3 has 11 residues. For the CDR3, the DNA is TGTGCCAGCAGCTTAGTGGAGGTGCAGTACTTC. It is translated as CASSLVEVQYF.

This chain links TRBV7-9 with TRBJ2-7, with D perhaps TRBD1 (6 bases). V was clipped by 5 bases and J by 4 bases, with 9 bases between them. The CDR3 is 12 residues long. Germline V CDR1 and CDR2: SEHNR, FQNEAQ (reference sequence). The chain's CDR3 is CASSETGYEQYF. The CDR3 coding sequence is TGTGCCAGCAGCGAAACAGGGTACGAGCAGTACTTC.

The rearrangement links TRBV9 to TRBJ2-1, with D maybe TRBD2 (5 bases). Deletions cut 3 bases from V and 8 bases from J, with 18 bases between. Germline assignment: CDR1 SGDLS and CDR2 YYNGEE. This CDR3 has 15 amino acids. As DNA, the CDR3 is TGTGCCAGCAGCGCTCGGACTCCCCCCCTCGATGAGCAGTTCTTC. This codes for CASSARTPPLDEQFF.

This chain links TRBV7-3 with TRBJ2-3; possibly TRBD2 for D (5 bases). V lost 6 bases, J lost 2 bases, and 12 bases lay in between. Germline V gene lookup returns CDR1 SGHTA and CDR2 FQGTGA. The CDR3 covers 14 residues. CDR3 region: CASSPGSPTDTQYF. The CDR3 nucleotides are TGTGCCAGCAGTCCGGGGTCCCCCACAGATACGCAGTATTTT.

The chain recombines TRBV18 with TRBJ1-1; 7 nucleotides agree with TRBD1. The germline CDR1 and CDR2 sequences are KGHSH and LQKENI. CDR3 length: 13 residues. Unmatched junction bases numbered 10, after V lost 6 bases and J lost 9 bases. CDR3 in amino acids: CASSLDREGQAFF. The CDR3, as DNA: TGTGCCAGCTCGCTTGACAGGGAGGGACAAGCTTTCTTT.